A single sample is the source of the 19 T cell receptor beta chains below, sequenced in a study of OX40 agonist ivuxolimab in advanced cancers. The protocol was immunoSEQ multiplex PCR, while the TCRdb copy is restricted to in-frame clones and leaves out a portion. The table lists 74,000 or so clones, approximately 94% of them singletons. This specimen consisted of CD4+ or CD8+ T cells sorted from blood, obtained in a trial of the OX40 agonist ivuxolimab. These receptors were obtained from an adult with an advanced solid tumor such as melanoma, head and neck, liver or kidney cancer.

The chain couples TRBV11-2 to TRBJ2-3; 9 nucleotides agree with TRBD2. J gave up 2 bases and V 3 bases, and 6 bases lay outside the gene matches. This CDR3 has 16 residues. Germline V lookup: CDR1 SGHAT, CDR2 FQNNGV. As DNA, the CDR3 is TGTGCCAGCAGCTTGCAGCGGGGGGCGTCCACAGATACGCAGTATTTT. Residues: CASSLQRGASTDTQYF.

Only one count was recorded for this clone. The rearrangement links TRBV13 to TRBJ2-7; 8 bases are a match to TRBD2. In germline, CDR1 is PRHDT, CDR2 FYEKMQ (reference sequence). This CDR3 contains 15 residues. The junction had 7 bases not matched to a gene; V was cut back by 5 bases and J by 1 base. Written as DNA, the CDR3 is TGTGCCAGCAGCCCACCGGGAGGGGGGTCCTACGAGCAGTACTTC. Amino acids: CASSPPGGGSYEQYF.

The chain carries TRBV19 and TRBJ2-7, with TRBD1 matching 8 bases. Germline-derived CDR1 and CDR2 are LNHDA and SQIVND (reference sequence). V lost 9 bases to trimming and J lost 0 bases; unmatched junction nucleotides: 7. The CDR3 consists of 14 residues. Written as DNA, the CDR3 is TGTGCCAGCCTGGGGACAGGAGACTCCTACGAGCAGTACTTC. Translated, it gives CASLGTGDSYEQYF.

The rearrangement joins TRBV29-1 to TRBJ1-1; the D is unclear. The CDR3 has 12 residues. The V end lost 3 bases, the J end lost 1 base, and 6 bases lay between the germline ends. Germline CDR1 and CDR2: SQVTM and ANQGSEA. DNA of the CDR3: TGCAGCGTTGAGCCGGGGAACACTGAAGCTTTCTTT. The encoded protein is CSVEPGNTEAFF.

V and J are TRBV9 and TRBJ1-5; D remains unclear. CDR1 and CDR2 from the germline V gene are SGDLS and YYNGEE. V was clipped by 4 bases and J by 3 bases, with 14 bases between them. This CDR3 is 15 amino acids long. CDR3 DNA sequence: TGTGCCAGCAGCCCCTGGGATAGCCTCAATCAGCCCCAGCATTTT. Translating it yields CASSPWDSLNQPQHF.

In this sample, this clone turned up once. The chain links TRBV27 to TRBJ2-4; D unresolved. Germline V CDR1 and CDR2: MNHEY, SMNVEV (reference sequence). The CDR3 has 13 residues. The V end was cut by 5 bases, the J end by 5 bases, with 10 bases between. The chain's CDR3 is CASSPGTQNIQYF. For the CDR3, the DNA is TGTGCCAGCAGTCCCGGAACTCAAAACATTCAGTACTTC.

The chain uses TRBV7-2 and TRBJ1-5; D call uncertain. Germline values: CDR1 SGHTA, CDR2 FQGNSA. The CDR3 runs 14 residues. V shed 3 bases and J shed 7 bases, with 13 bases lying between them. The CDR3 here is CASSLTLEAQPQHF. In DNA, the CDR3 is TGTGCCAGCAGCTTGACCCTGGAGGCCCAGCCCCAGCATTTT. Drawing the rest from reference TRBV7-2 and TRBJ1-5, the complete variable domain is GAGVSQSPSNKVTEKGKDVELRCDPISGHTALYWYRQSLGQGLEFLIYFQGNSAPDKSGLPSDRFSAERTGGSVSTLTIQRTQQEDSAVYLCASSLTLEAQPQHFGDGTRLSIL.

This chain links TRBV4-3 with TRBJ2-1; 12 bases are shared with TRBD2. Trimming took 1 base from V and 1 from J; bases not matched to a gene: 5. Germline V gene data show CDR1 as LGHNA and CDR2 as YSLEER. This CDR3 comprises 18 residues. Here the CDR3 reads CASSQGLAGEGSYNEQFF. As DNA, the CDR3 is TGCGCCAGCAGCCAAGGACTAGCGGGAGAAGGGTCCTACAATGAGCAGTTCTTC.

The V and J genes are TRBV6-6 and TRBJ1-2; a weak D match, TRBD1 (5 bases). V was clipped by 5 bases and J by 6 bases, with 16 bases between them. The CDR3 runs 14 residues. The germline gives CDR1 MNHNY, CDR2 SVGAGI (reference sequence). The CDR3 nucleotides read TGTGCCAGCAGTCCCCTCAGGGTTAGTGATGGCTACACCTTC. This encodes CASSPLRVSDGYTF.

This chain uses TRBV15 with TRBJ1-5; 10 nucleotides match TRBD1. This CDR3 spans 13 amino acids. Germline-derived CDR1 and CDR2 are LNHNV and YYDKDF (reference sequence). J lost 9 bases, V lost 9 bases, and 8 bases had no gene match. CDR3 sequence: CATTRDRGWPQHF. CDR3 coding DNA: TGTGCCACAACCAGGGACAGGGGATGGCCCCAGCATTTT.

The chain combines TRBV5-4 with TRBJ1-1; D unclear. V was cut by 2 bases and J by 6 bases, with 11 bases left in between. Germline V lookup: CDR1 SGHNT, CDR2 YYREEE (reference sequence). The CDR3 is 13 residues long. CDR3 nucleotide sequence: TGTGCCAGCAGCTTCCGCGGAAGCCCTGAAGCTTTCTTT. Protein sequence: CASSFRGSPEAFF.

The chain links TRBV7-6 to TRBJ2-5, with no clear D. V shed 1 base and J shed 1 base, with 7 bases lying between them. CDR3 size: 14 residues. CDR1 is SGHVS, CDR2 FNYEAQ, per germline. The chain's CDR3 is CASSLVGVQETQYF. The CDR3 DNA reads as TGTGCCAGCAGCTTAGTTGGAGTCCAAGAGACCCAGTACTTC.

This chain links TRBV5-4 with TRBJ1-1; TRBD1 agrees at 7 bases. CDR1 SGHNT and CDR2 YYREEE come from the germline V gene (reference sequence). CDR3 length: 15 residues. V was clipped by 3 bases and J by 1 base; unmatched bases: 6. CDR3 in amino acids: CASSSPQGRNTEAFF. DNA for the CDR3: TGTGCCAGCAGCTCCCCACAGGGGAGGAACACTGAAGCTTTCTTT.

The V gene is TRBV9, the J gene TRBJ2-2; tentative D call: TRBD2 (6 bases). The CDR3 runs 14 residues. The ends were cut back, 6 bases at V and 6 bases at J, with 15 bases in the middle. The germline V gene encodes CDR1 SGDLS and CDR2 YYNGEE. The DNA for the CDR3 is TGTGCCAGCACCGCCAGCGGGCGGCCCGGGGAGCTGTTTTTT. Encoded protein: CASTASGRPGELFF.

V gene TRBV29-1 combines with J gene TRBJ1-1; no clear D gene. The V end lost 4 bases, the J end lost 5 bases, and 14 bases lay between the germline ends. Germline assignment: CDR1 SQVTM and CDR2 ANQGSEA. This CDR3 region has 13 residues. CDR3 in DNA: TGCAGCGTTGCTTTTCGAGGGAGGACTGAAGCTTTCTTT. It codes for CSVAFRGRTEAFF.

V is TRBV15 and J is TRBJ2-2; 9 bases fit TRBD1. The trim removed 4 bases at V and 7 bases at J, leaving 10 bases unmatched. Germline V lookup: CDR1 LNHNV, CDR2 YYDKDF (reference sequence). The CDR3 runs to 16 residues. The CDR3 DNA reads as TGTGCCACCAGCATCAAAGGACAGGGGTGGATCGGGGAGCTGTTTTTT. It is translated as CATSIKGQGWIGELFF.

This chain links TRBV28 with TRBJ2-7; D may correspond to TRBD1 or TRBD2 (7 bases each). V shed 4 bases and J shed 1 base, with 17 bases lying between them. Germline-derived CDR1 and CDR2 are MDHEN and SYDVKM. The CDR3 consists of 16 residues. The CDR3: CASSSPGGERSYEQYF. The CDR3 DNA sequence: TGTGCCAGCAGTTCCCCAGGGGGGGAGAGGTCCTACGAGCAGTACTTC.

The chain uses TRBV28 and TRBJ2-7; D possibly corresponds to TRBD1 (5 bases). The germline V gene encodes CDR1 MDHEN and CDR2 SYDVKM. The CDR3 sequence is 13 residues long. The ends were cut back, 2 bases at V and 7 bases at J, with 12 bases in the middle. CDR3 in amino acids: CASSLGRDGEQYF. For the CDR3, the DNA is TGTGCCAGCAGTTTAGGCAGGGATGGAGAGCAGTACTTC.

The chain recombines TRBV11-2 with TRBJ2-7, with D hard to call. The CDR3 runs to 12 residues. Trimming left V 5 bases short and J 3 bases short, with 8 bases between. Germline CDR1 and CDR2: SGHAT and FQNNGV. CDR3 DNA sequence: TGTGCCAGCAGCCTGAGCGACTACGAGCAGTACTTC. This gives the protein CASSLSDYEQYF.